This TCR beta chain was captured in a study of T cell repertoires in cytomegalovirus infection. Background on the study: Public TCR beta signatures were indicative of both CMV infection and a matching HLA type. Study-level points and caveats: HLA-C-restricted CMV clonotypes gave the most frequent clonotype in two of eight donors. The study identified carriers of CMV plus the relevant HLA from cumulative public TCR beta family frequency.

Only one count was recorded for this clonotype. Its antigen is as yet unknown. The germline V gene encodes CDR1 SNHLY and CDR2 FYNNEI. V lost 7 bases and J lost 2, with 11 bases in between. CDR3 length equals 13 residues. TCRdb called the reads again in MiXCR, with one record for every CDR3 protein. The sample yields 680,000 or so distinct CDR3 sequences, 33% seen once. This specimen was cultured PBMCs, taken from culture after CMV antigen stimulation. This TCR was sampled from a human donor in good health (CMV status not recorded). Some clones in this sample may be carry-over from other donors' samples. This chain connects TRBV2 to TRBJ1-2; D is unclear. The DNA for the CDR3 is TGTGCCAGCACCCCAAACCAAAACTATGGCTACACCTTC. Its translation is CASTPNQNYGYTF.